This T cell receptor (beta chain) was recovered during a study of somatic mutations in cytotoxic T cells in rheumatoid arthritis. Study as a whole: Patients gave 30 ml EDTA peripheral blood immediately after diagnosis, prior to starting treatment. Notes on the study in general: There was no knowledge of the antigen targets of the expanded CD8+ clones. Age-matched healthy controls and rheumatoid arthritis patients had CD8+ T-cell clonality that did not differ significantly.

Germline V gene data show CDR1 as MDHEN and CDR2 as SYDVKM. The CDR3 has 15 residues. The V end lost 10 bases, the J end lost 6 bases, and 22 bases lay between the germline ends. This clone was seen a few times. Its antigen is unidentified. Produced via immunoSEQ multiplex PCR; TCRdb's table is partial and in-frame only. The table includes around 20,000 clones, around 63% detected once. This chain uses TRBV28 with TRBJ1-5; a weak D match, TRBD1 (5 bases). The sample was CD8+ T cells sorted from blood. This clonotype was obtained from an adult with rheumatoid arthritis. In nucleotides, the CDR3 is TGTGCCACGTCGGGGGAGAGCTACTCTTCTCAGCCCCAGCATTTT. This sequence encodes CATSGESYSSQPQHF.